These T cell receptor beta chains were read from a single sample in a study of OX40 agonist ivuxolimab in advanced cancers. Using immunoSEQ multiplex PCR, the repertoire was profiled, and TCRdb retains in-frame clones only, with some absent. Here the sample spans some 49,000 clones, around 84% being singletons. The input for sequencing was CD4+ or CD8+ T cells sorted from blood, taken in a trial of the OX40 agonist ivuxolimab. These receptors all come from an adult with an advanced solid tumor such as melanoma, head and neck, liver or kidney cancer. CDR3s include the opening cysteine and the closing phenylalanine or tryptophan. D genes are given only for firm matches. A row's size may be missing; if present it is once, few, many or a size class.

cdr3_nt: TGTGCCAGCAGCTTACTGGGGTCTGGAAACACCATATATTTT
cdr3_aa: CASSLLGSGNTIYF
j_call: TRBJ1-3
v_call: TRBV11-2
cdr3_length: 14
d_call: -
clone_size: medium-sized

cdr3_nt: TGTGCCAGCAGCTACCTACAGGGGGCCCCTCTCTCTGGGGCCAACGTCCTGACTTTC
cdr3_aa: CASSYLQGAPLSGANVLTF
j_call: TRBJ2-6
v_call: TRBV11-2
cdr3_length: 19
d_call: TRBD1
clone_size: -

cdr3_nt: TGCAGCACTATTTTAAGTAACACTGAAGCTTTCTTT
cdr3_aa: CSTILSNTEAFF
j_call: TRBJ1-1
v_call: TRBV29-1
cdr3_length: 12
d_call: -
clone_size: -

cdr3_nt: TGTGCCAGTGGACACGCCCAGCCCCAGCATTTT
cdr3_aa: CASGHAQPQHF
j_call: TRBJ1-5
v_call: TRBV19
cdr3_length: 11
d_call: -
clone_size: -

cdr3_nt: TGCGCCAGCAGCTCCGGGTGGGGGGACACTGAAGCTTTCTTT
cdr3_aa: CASSSGWGDTEAFF
j_call: TRBJ1-1
v_call: TRBV5-1
cdr3_length: 14
d_call: -
clone_size: few

cdr3_nt: TGTGCCAGCAGTTACCAGGGGGCCGGGGGAACAGATACGCAGTATTTT
cdr3_aa: CASSYQGAGGTDTQYF
j_call: TRBJ2-3
v_call: TRBV7-8
cdr3_length: 16
d_call: TRBD1
clone_size: -

cdr3_nt: TGTGCCAGCAGCTTTGGAGCGAACACTGAAGCTTTCTTT
cdr3_aa: CASSFGANTEAFF
j_call: TRBJ1-1
v_call: TRBV5-4
cdr3_length: 13
d_call: -
clone_size: -

cdr3_nt: TGTGCCAGCAGTTATGTGCGGGGGGACACAGATACGCAGTATTTT
cdr3_aa: CASSYVRGDTDTQYF
j_call: TRBJ2-3
v_call: TRBV6-6
cdr3_length: 15
d_call: TRBD2
clone_size: -

cdr3_nt: TGTGCCAGCAGCTCCTATTACGAGCAGTACTTC
cdr3_aa: CASSSYYEQYF
j_call: TRBJ2-7
v_call: TRBV5-4
cdr3_length: 11
d_call: -
clone_size: -

cdr3_nt: TGTGCCAGCAGTTGGGACAGGGGGCTAAGCTCCTACGAGCAGTACTTC
cdr3_aa: CASSWDRGLSSYEQYF
j_call: TRBJ2-7
v_call: TRBV6-5
cdr3_length: 16
d_call: TRBD1
clone_size: -

cdr3_nt: TGTGCCAGCAGGCCTGGGGGAGTAAACACCGGGGAGCTGTTTTTT
cdr3_aa: CASRPGGVNTGELFF
j_call: TRBJ2-2
v_call: TRBV5-4
cdr3_length: 15
d_call: -
clone_size: few

cdr3_nt: TGTGCCAGCAGCCGAAGGACAGGGGCCCAGCCCCAGCATTTT
cdr3_aa: CASSRRTGAQPQHF
j_call: TRBJ1-5
v_call: TRBV16
cdr3_length: 14
d_call: TRBD1
clone_size: -

cdr3_nt: TGCGCCAGCAGCCAGACTAGCGGGCTCTCCTACGAGCAGTACTTC
cdr3_aa: CASSQTSGLSYEQYF
j_call: TRBJ2-7
v_call: TRBV4-3
cdr3_length: 15
d_call: TRBD2
clone_size: -

cdr3_nt: TGCGCCAGCAGCCAAGCCCGGAGGGTAAGCTCCTACAATGAGCAGTTCTTC
cdr3_aa: CASSQARRVSSYNEQFF
j_call: TRBJ2-1
v_call: TRBV4-1
cdr3_length: 17
d_call: -
clone_size: -

cdr3_nt: TGTGCCAGCAGCCCCTCCCCAGGGGACAGGGGAACAGATACGCAGTATTTT
cdr3_aa: CASSPSPGDRGTDTQYF
j_call: TRBJ2-3
v_call: TRBV7-3
cdr3_length: 17
d_call: TRBD1
clone_size: -

cdr3_nt: TGTGCCAGCAGCGTAGCTCGGACAGGGGGAAACACCATATATTTT
cdr3_aa: CASSVARTGGNTIYF
j_call: TRBJ1-3
v_call: TRBV9
cdr3_length: 15
d_call: TRBD1
clone_size: -

cdr3_nt: TGTGCCAGCAGCTTAGACCCGGGGACTGAAGCTTTCTTT
cdr3_aa: CASSLDPGTEAFF
j_call: TRBJ1-1
v_call: TRBV7-9
cdr3_length: 13
d_call: -
clone_size: -

cdr3_nt: TGCAGCGTTGAAGGGGGCCCCTACAATGAGCAGTTCTTC
cdr3_aa: CSVEGGPYNEQFF
j_call: TRBJ2-1
v_call: TRBV29-1
cdr3_length: 13
d_call: -
clone_size: -

cdr3_nt: TGTGCCAGCAGCAAGACTAGTCGGGGAGAGACCCAGTACTTC
cdr3_aa: CASSKTSRGETQYF
j_call: TRBJ2-5
v_call: TRBV9
cdr3_length: 14
d_call: -
clone_size: -

cdr3_nt: TGCGCCAGCAGCCAAGCGGCAGGGCTGAATAATTCACCCCTCCACTTT
cdr3_aa: CASSQAAGLNNSPLHF
j_call: TRBJ1-6
v_call: TRBV4-1
cdr3_length: 16
d_call: -
clone_size: -

cdr3_nt: TGTGCCAGCAGCTTGGACTCTGAGCAGTTCTTC
cdr3_aa: CASSLDSEQFF
j_call: TRBJ2-1
v_call: TRBV5-4
cdr3_length: 11
d_call: -
clone_size: -

cdr3_nt: TGTGCCTGGAGTGGACTAGCGGGGGGTGGAGTTTACAATGAGCAGTTCTTC
cdr3_aa: CAWSGLAGGGVYNEQFF
j_call: TRBJ2-1
v_call: TRBV30
cdr3_length: 17
d_call: TRBD2
clone_size: -

cdr3_nt: TGCGCCAGCAGTCCAGGGAGAAGGGGCAATCAGCCCCAGCATTTT
cdr3_aa: CASSPGRRGNQPQHF
j_call: TRBJ1-5
v_call: TRBV10-2
cdr3_length: 15
d_call: -
clone_size: many

cdr3_nt: TGCGCCAGCACAACCGGGACAAACTACAATGAGCAGTTCTTC
cdr3_aa: CASTTGTNYNEQFF
j_call: TRBJ2-1
v_call: TRBV5-1
cdr3_length: 14
d_call: -
clone_size: -

cdr3_nt: TGTGCCAGCAGTGAATCCAGGGGGCCGTTCCAGCCCCAGCATTTT
cdr3_aa: CASSESRGPFQPQHF
j_call: TRBJ1-5
v_call: TRBV2
cdr3_length: 15
d_call: TRBD1
clone_size: few

cdr3_nt: TGTGCCAGCAGCGTAGAGGGGGACACAGATACGCAGTATTTT
cdr3_aa: CASSVEGDTDTQYF
j_call: TRBJ2-3
v_call: TRBV9
cdr3_length: 14
d_call: -
clone_size: -

cdr3_nt: TGTGCCAGCAGTTTATGGCAGGACAGCACTTCACCCCTCCACTTT
cdr3_aa: CASSLWQDSTSPLHF
j_call: TRBJ1-6
v_call: TRBV28
cdr3_length: 15
d_call: -
clone_size: -

cdr3_nt: TGCGCCAGCAGCTCCTACCCCCCCAGGGGGGCCGGGGAGCTGTTTTTT
cdr3_aa: CASSSYPPRGAGELFF
j_call: TRBJ2-2
v_call: TRBV5-1
cdr3_length: 16
d_call: -
clone_size: -

cdr3_nt: TGTGCCAGCAGCTTATTCTCCGGGGTTATCGCGAACACCGGGGAGCTGTTTTTT
cdr3_aa: CASSLFSGVIANTGELFF
j_call: TRBJ2-2
v_call: TRBV7-3
cdr3_length: 18
d_call: -
clone_size: -

cdr3_nt: TGTGCCAGCAGCGTCGGGACAGGGGTGTGGGAGCAGTACTTC
cdr3_aa: CASSVGTGVWEQYF
j_call: TRBJ2-7
v_call: TRBV9
cdr3_length: 14
d_call: TRBD1
clone_size: -

cdr3_nt: TGTGCCAGCAGTTTCACCCGGACAGGGATTGAGCAGTTCTTC
cdr3_aa: CASSFTRTGIEQFF
j_call: TRBJ2-1
v_call: TRBV28
cdr3_length: 14
d_call: TRBD1
clone_size: -

cdr3_nt: TGTGCCAGCAGCCAAGAGGTAAAGGCCTGGGGTAACTATGGCTACACCTTC
cdr3_aa: CASSQEVKAWGNYGYTF
j_call: TRBJ1-2
v_call: TRBV4-2
cdr3_length: 17
d_call: -
clone_size: -

cdr3_nt: TGTGCCAGCAGTTTGACTAGCGGGGTTTACAATGAGCAGTTCTTC
cdr3_aa: CASSLTSGVYNEQFF
j_call: TRBJ2-1
v_call: TRBV5-7
cdr3_length: 15
d_call: TRBD2
clone_size: -

cdr3_nt: TGTGCCAGCAGCGTAGAGGATCTTGCTGGGGGCGGCACCGGGGAGCTGTTTTTT
cdr3_aa: CASSVEDLAGGGTGELFF
j_call: TRBJ2-2
v_call: TRBV9
cdr3_length: 18
d_call: -
clone_size: -

cdr3_nt: TGTGCCAGCAGCTCCCCTAACAGCGATAATCGGGATGAGCAGTTCTTC
cdr3_aa: CASSSPNSDNRDEQFF
j_call: TRBJ2-1
v_call: TRBV7-9
cdr3_length: 16
d_call: -
clone_size: -

cdr3_nt: TGTGCCAGCAGCACGGTAGGACAGGGCTGGAATTCACCCCTCCACTTT
cdr3_aa: CASSTVGQGWNSPLHF
j_call: TRBJ1-6
v_call: TRBV5-4
cdr3_length: 16
d_call: TRBD1
clone_size: -

cdr3_nt: TGCGCCAGCTTAATGTACGATAAACGGCAGGACAGCCTCTCTGGGGCCAACGTCCTGACTTTC
cdr3_aa: CASLMYDKRQDSLSGANVLTF
j_call: TRBJ2-6
v_call: TRBV10-2
cdr3_length: 21
d_call: -
clone_size: few

cdr3_nt: TGTGCCCGAAAACTAGCGGGGTCCTCCAAAAACATTCAGTACTTC
cdr3_aa: CARKLAGSSKNIQYF
j_call: TRBJ2-4
v_call: TRBV30
cdr3_length: 15
d_call: TRBD2
clone_size: -

cdr3_nt: TGCGCCAGCAGCCTCCGGGACAGCGGCTCTGAAGCTTTCTTT
cdr3_aa: CASSLRDSGSEAFF
j_call: TRBJ1-1
v_call: TRBV4-3
cdr3_length: 14
d_call: TRBD1
clone_size: -

cdr3_nt: TGTGCCAGTAGTGTGGGACAGGTATACGAGCAGTACTTC
cdr3_aa: CASSVGQVYEQYF
j_call: TRBJ2-7
v_call: TRBV19
cdr3_length: 13
d_call: TRBD1
clone_size: few

cdr3_nt: TGTGCCAGCAGCTTAGAGTGGGGAGACGGTCAGCCCCAGCATTTT
cdr3_aa: CASSLEWGDGQPQHF
j_call: TRBJ1-5
v_call: TRBV7-6
cdr3_length: 15
d_call: -
clone_size: -

cdr3_nt: TGTGCCAGCAGTGAAGAGGGGGGACACAATGAGCAGTTCTTC
cdr3_aa: CASSEEGGHNEQFF
j_call: TRBJ2-1
v_call: TRBV6-1
cdr3_length: 14
d_call: -
clone_size: -

cdr3_nt: TGTGCCAGTAGTATGGGGGACAGGGACTACGAGCAGTACTTC
cdr3_aa: CASSMGDRDYEQYF
j_call: TRBJ2-7
v_call: TRBV19
cdr3_length: 14
d_call: TRBD1
clone_size: -

cdr3_nt: TGTGCCAGCAGCGTAGAGGGCTACACCTTC
cdr3_aa: CASSVEGYTF
j_call: TRBJ1-2
v_call: TRBV5-5
cdr3_length: 10
d_call: -
clone_size: -

cdr3_nt: TGTGCTAGTGGTTGGGGGGGGAATCAGCCCCAGCATTTT
cdr3_aa: CASGWGGNQPQHF
j_call: TRBJ1-5
v_call: TRBV12-5
cdr3_length: 13
d_call: -
clone_size: -

cdr3_nt: TGTGCCAGCAGTGACCGTACCGTCCACTTT
cdr3_aa: CASSDRTVHF
j_call: TRBJ1-6
v_call: TRBV6-1
cdr3_length: 10
d_call: -
clone_size: -

cdr3_nt: TGCGCCAGCAGCCACGGCTCTGGAAACACCATATATTTT
cdr3_aa: CASSHGSGNTIYF
j_call: TRBJ1-3
v_call: TRBV4-3
cdr3_length: 13
d_call: -
clone_size: -

cdr3_nt: TGTGCCAGCAGTTACCCACCGGGACGGGCAGGGACCCAGTACTTC
cdr3_aa: CASSYPPGRAGTQYF
j_call: TRBJ2-5
v_call: TRBV6-5
cdr3_length: 15
d_call: -
clone_size: -

cdr3_nt: TGTGCCAGCAACCTAGGCTATGGCTACACCTTC
cdr3_aa: CASNLGYGYTF
j_call: TRBJ1-2
v_call: TRBV6-1
cdr3_length: 11
d_call: -
clone_size: -

cdr3_nt: TGTGCCTCCAGCGGGGGTACCACAGATACGCAGTATTTT
cdr3_aa: CASSGGTTDTQYF
j_call: TRBJ2-3
v_call: TRBV19
cdr3_length: 13
d_call: TRBD2
clone_size: -